What follows describes a single T cell receptor (beta chain). Its antigen is as yet unknown. Donors each provided roughly 10 milliliters of peripheral blood. This sample stems from a study of blood T cells in healthy people across ages. Looking at the study overall: When template switching was applied, about one barcoded beta molecule was captured per two T cells. Whole-study findings and limits: In older individuals, TCR beta diversity per million T cells was lower, falling roughly linearly with age.

CDR3 length: 12 amino acids. Trimming took off 6 bases at V and 5 bases at J, with 9 bases between the two ends. CDR1 is MDHEN and CDR2 is SYDVKM in the germline V gene. With a J-beta primer mix and a sample-barcoded 5' primer, a second PCR ran about 7 to 12 cycles. MiXCR was run by TCRdb on the 5' RACE reads, yielding one entry per CDR3 protein. The sample carries about 780,000 distinct CDR3 sequences, 62% recorded once. The specimen was blood. The chain links TRBV28 to TRBJ2-3; D call uncertain. The sequence was collected from a man aged 25 to 45 in good health. CDR3 in DNA: TGTGCCAGCAGATCCCCATTAGATACGCAGTATTTT. Its translation: CASRSPLDTQYF.